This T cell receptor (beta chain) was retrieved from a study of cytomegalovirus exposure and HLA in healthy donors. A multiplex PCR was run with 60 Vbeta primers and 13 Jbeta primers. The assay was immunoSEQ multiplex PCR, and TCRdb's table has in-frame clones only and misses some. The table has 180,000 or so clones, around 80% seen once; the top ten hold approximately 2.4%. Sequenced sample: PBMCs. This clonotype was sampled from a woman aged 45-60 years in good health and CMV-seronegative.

The CDR3 nucleotides are TGTGCCAGCAGTTCCGTTAGCTCCTACGAGCAGTACTTC. The encoded protein is CASSSVSSYEQYF. J is TRBJ2-7 and V is TRBV28; D is undetermined. Per the germline V gene, CDR1 is MDHEN and CDR2 is SYDVKM. The CDR3 loop spans 13 amino acids. V was pared by 4 bases and J by 0 bases, with 7 bases between.